Listed here is a single T cell receptor beta chain. Germline V lookup: CDR1 LNHDA, CDR2 SQIVND (reference sequence). Trimming removed 6 bases from V and 5 bases from J; junction bases left unmatched: 8. This CDR3 is built from 14 residues. Clones were sequenced by immunoSEQ multiplex PCR, and TCRdb holds only the in-frame ones, with some missing. This table holds 88,000 or so clones, approximately 87% found once. The sample belongs to a study of blood T cell repertoires in COVID-19. As for the study in general: Researchers got acute and convalescent COVID-19 samples from the United States, Italy and Spain. T cells, B-cell-depleted T cells, or PBMCs provided the cDNA or gDNA that served as material.

The chain carries TRBV19 and TRBJ2-5; TRBD1 aligns across 8 bases. The sequenced sample consisted of peripheral blood. The receptor was derived from a human donor in a cohort sampled during active COVID-19. CDR3 residues: CASSDRGGPETQYF. CDR3 coding DNA: TGTGCCAGTAGCGACAGGGGTGGTCCTGAGACCCAGTACTTC.